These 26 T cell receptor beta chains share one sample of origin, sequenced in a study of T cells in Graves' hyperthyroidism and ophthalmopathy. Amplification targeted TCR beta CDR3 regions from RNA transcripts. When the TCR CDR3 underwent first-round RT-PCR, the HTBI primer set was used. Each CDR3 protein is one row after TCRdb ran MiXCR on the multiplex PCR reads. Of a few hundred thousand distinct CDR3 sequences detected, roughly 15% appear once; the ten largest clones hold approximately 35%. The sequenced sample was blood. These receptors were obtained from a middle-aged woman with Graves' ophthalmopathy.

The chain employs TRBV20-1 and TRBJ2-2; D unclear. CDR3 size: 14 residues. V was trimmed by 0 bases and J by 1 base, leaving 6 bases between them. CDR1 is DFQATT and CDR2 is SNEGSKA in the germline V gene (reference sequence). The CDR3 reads CSAREELNTGELFF. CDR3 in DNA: TGCAGTGCTAGAGAGGAGTTGAACACCGGGGAGCTGTTTTTT.

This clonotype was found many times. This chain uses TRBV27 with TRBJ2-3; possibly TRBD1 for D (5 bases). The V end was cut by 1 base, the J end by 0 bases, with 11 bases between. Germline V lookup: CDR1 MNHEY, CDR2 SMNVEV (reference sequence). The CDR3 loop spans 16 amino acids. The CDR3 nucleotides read TGTGCCAGCAGTTTATGGGGCAGGGTAAGCACAGATACGCAGTATTTT. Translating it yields CASSLWGRVSTDTQYF.

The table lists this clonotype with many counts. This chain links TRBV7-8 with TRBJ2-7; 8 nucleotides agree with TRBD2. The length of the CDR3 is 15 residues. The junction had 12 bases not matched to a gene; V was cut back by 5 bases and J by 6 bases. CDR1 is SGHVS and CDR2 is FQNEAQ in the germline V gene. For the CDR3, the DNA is TGTGCCAGCAGCCCCCGTGGTAGCGGGAATGGCGAGCAGTACTTC. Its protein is CASSPRGSGNGEQYF.

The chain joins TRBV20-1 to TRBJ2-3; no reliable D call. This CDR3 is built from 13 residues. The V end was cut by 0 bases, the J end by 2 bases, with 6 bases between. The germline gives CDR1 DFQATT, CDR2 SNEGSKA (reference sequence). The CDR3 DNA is TGCAGTGCTAGAGACGGGTACACAGATACGCAGTATTTT. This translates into CSARDGYTDTQYF.

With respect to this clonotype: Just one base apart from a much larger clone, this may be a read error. CDR3 sequence (DNA): TGTGCCACCAGCCGACAGGCGGACGGTGGCTACACCTTC. Translation gives CATSRQADGGYTF. V usage is TRBV24-1 and J usage is TRBJ1-2; TRBD1 is a possible D gene (6 bases). The CDR3 is 13 residues long. Germline loops: CDR1 KGHDR, CDR2 SFDVKD. V lost 7 bases and J 7 bases, leaving 15 bases between the germline ends.

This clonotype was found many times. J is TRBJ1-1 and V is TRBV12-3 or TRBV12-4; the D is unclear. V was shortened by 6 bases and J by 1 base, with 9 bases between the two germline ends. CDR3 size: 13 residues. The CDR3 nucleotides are TGTGCCAGCAGCCCCCAGACGAACACTGAAGCTTTCTTT. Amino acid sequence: CASSPQTNTEAFF.

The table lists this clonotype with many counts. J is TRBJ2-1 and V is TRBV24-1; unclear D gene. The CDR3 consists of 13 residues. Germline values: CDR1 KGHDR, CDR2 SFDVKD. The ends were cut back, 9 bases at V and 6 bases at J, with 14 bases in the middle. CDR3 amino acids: CATAREYGNEQFF. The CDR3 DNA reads TGTGCCACCGCTCGAGAGTATGGCAATGAGCAGTTCTTC.

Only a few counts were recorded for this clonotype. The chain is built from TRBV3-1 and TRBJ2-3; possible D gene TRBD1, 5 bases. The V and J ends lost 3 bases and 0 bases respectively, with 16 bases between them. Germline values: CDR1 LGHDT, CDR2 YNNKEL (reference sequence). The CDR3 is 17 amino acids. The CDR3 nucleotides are TGTGCCAGCAGCCAGGAACCGGCATACAGGAGCACAGATACGCAGTATTTT. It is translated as CASSQEPAYRSTDTQYF.

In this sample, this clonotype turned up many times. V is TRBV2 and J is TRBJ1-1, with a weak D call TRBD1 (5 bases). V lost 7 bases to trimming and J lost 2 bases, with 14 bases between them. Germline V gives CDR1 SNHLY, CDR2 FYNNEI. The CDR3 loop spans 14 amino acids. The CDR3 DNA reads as TGTGCCAGCACGGGGCTGATAGTAAACACTGAAGCTTTCTTT. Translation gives CASTGLIVNTEAFF.

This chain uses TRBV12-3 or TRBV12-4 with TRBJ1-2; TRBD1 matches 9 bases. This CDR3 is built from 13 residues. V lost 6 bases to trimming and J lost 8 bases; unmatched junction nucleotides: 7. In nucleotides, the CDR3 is TGTGCCAGCAGCCGGGACAGGGTGAAGGGCTACACCTTC. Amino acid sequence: CASSRDRVKGYTF.

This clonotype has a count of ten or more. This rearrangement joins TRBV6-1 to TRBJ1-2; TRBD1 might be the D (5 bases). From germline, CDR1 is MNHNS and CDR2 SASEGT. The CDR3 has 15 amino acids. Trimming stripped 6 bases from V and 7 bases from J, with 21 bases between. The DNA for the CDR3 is TGTGCCAGCAGCCCTCCCGGGCAGGGCACGCCTGGCTACACCTTC. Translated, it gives CASSPPGQGTPGYTF.

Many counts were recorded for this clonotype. The CDR3 DNA reads as TGTGCCAGCAGCCCCCGAGCGGACCGACCCTATGGCTACACCTTC. Protein product: CASSPRADRPYGYTF. The chain has TRBV11-2 and TRBJ1-2; no reliable D call. CDR1 SGHAT and CDR2 FQNNGV come from the germline V gene. V gave up 5 bases and J gave up 4 bases, with 17 bases separating them. This CDR3 region has 15 residues.

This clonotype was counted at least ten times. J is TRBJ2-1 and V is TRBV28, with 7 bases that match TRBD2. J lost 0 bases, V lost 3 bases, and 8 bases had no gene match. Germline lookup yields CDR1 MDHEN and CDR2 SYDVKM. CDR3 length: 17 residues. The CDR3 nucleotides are TGTGCCAGCAGTTTTAAGAGGCGGGAGCACTCCTACAATGAGCAGTTCTTC. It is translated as CASSFKRREHSYNEQFF.

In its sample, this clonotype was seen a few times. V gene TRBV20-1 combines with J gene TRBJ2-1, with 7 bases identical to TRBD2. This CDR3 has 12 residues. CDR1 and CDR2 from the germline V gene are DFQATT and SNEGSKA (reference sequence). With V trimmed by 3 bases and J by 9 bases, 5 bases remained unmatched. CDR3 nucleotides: TGCAGTGCTAGCGGCGGGAGTCGTGAGCAGTTCTTC. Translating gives CSASGGSREQFF.

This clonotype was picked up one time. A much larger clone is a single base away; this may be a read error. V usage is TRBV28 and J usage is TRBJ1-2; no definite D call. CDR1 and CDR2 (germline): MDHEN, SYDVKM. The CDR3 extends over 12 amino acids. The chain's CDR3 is CASSLRQFGDTF. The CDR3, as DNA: TGTGCCAGCAGTTTGAGGCAGTTTGGCGACACCTTC.

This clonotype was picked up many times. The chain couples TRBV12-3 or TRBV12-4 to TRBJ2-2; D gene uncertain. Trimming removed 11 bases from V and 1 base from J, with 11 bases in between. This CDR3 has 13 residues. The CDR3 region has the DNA TGTGCCGGCTCGAAGAGGAACACCGGGGAGCTGTTTTTT. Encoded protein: CAGSKRNTGELFF.

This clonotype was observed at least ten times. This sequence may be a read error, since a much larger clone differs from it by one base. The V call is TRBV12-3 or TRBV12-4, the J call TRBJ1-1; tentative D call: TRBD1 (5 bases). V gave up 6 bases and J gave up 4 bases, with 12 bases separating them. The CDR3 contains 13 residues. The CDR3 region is CASSITGSTEAFF. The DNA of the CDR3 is TGTGCCAGCAGCATTACAGGAAGCACTGAAGCTTTCTTT.

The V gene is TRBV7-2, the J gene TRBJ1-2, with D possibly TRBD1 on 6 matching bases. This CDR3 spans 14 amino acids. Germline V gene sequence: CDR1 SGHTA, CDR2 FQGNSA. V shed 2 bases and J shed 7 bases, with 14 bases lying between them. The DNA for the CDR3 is TGTGCCAGCAGCTTATTAGGGGGAATGGGTGGCTACACCTTC. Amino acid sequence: CASSLLGGMGGYTF.

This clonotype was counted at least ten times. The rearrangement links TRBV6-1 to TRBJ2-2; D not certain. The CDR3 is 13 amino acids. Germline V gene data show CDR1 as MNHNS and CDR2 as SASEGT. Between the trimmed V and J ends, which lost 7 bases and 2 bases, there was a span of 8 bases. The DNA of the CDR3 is TGTGCCAGCATATCAGTAAACACCGGGGAGCTGTTTTTT. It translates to CASISVNTGELFF.

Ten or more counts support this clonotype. The CDR3 reads CASTTANYGYTF. CDR3 bases: TGTGCCAGCACGACAGCTAACTATGGCTACACCTTC. V usage is TRBV6-1 and J usage is TRBJ1-2; D possibly corresponds to TRBD1 (5 bases). CDR3 length: 12 residues. The V and J ends lost 7 bases and 0 bases respectively, with 6 bases between them. Germline V CDR1 and CDR2: MNHNS, SASEGT.

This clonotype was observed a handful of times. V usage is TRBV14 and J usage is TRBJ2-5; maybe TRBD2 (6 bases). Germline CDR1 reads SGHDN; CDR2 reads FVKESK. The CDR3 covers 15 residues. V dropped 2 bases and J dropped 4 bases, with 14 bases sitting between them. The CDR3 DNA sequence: TGTGCCAGCAGCCAACGGGGGACGGTCCGAGAGACCCAGTACTTC. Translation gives CASSQRGTVRETQYF.

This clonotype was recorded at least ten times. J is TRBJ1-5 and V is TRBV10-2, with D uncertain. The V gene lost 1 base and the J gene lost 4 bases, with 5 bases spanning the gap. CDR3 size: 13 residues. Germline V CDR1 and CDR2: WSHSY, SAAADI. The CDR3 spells CASSEFRNQPQHF. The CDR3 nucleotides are TGCGCCAGCAGTGAGTTTAGGAATCAGCCCCAGCATTTT.

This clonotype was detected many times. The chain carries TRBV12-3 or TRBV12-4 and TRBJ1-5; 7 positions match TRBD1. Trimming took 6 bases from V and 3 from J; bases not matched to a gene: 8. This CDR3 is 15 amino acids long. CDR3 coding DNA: TGTGCCAGCAGCCCCTCTAGGGGGCCCAATCAGCCCCAGCATTTT. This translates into CASSPSRGPNQPQHF.

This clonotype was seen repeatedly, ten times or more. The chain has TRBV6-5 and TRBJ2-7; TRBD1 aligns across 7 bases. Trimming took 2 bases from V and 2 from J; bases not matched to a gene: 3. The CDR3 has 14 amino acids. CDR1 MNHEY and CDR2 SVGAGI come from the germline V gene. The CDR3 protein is CASSYGDSPYEQYF. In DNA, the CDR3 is TGTGCCAGCAGTTACGGGGACAGCCCCTACGAGCAGTACTTC.

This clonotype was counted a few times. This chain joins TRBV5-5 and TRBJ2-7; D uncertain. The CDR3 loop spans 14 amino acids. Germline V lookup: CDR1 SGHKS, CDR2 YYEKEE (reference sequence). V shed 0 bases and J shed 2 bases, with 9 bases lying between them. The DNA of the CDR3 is TGTGCCAGCAGCTTGGGGACGGTTACCTACGAGCAGTACTTC. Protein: CASSLGTVTYEQYF.

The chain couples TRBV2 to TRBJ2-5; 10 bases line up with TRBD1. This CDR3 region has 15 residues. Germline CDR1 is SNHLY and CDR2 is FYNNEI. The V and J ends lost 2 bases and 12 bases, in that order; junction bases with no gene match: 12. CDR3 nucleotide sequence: TGTGCCAGCAGTGAATTGGGACAGGGGATCTCCGCCGAGTACTTC. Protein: CASSELGQGISAEYF.